The entry that follows covers one T cell receptor beta chain sequence. The data were obtained in a study of blood T cell repertoires in COVID-19. Germline CDR1 and CDR2: SGDLS and YYNGEE. Trimming removed 2 bases from V and 0 bases from J; junction bases left unmatched: 6. The CDR3 contains 16 residues. Generated by immunoSEQ multiplex PCR, the TCRdb table keeps only in-frame clones and is missing some. The sample shows hundreds of thousands of clones, roughly 86% of them seen only once. The receptor was isolated from a woman aged 25 to 39 who had recovered from COVID-19. The sequenced sample was PBMCs or T cells enriched from blood (not recorded which). The genes are TRBV9 and TRBJ2-3; 7 bases map to TRBD2. The chain's CDR3 is CASSVRAGYSTDTQYF. In DNA, the CDR3 is TGTGCCAGCAGCGTGAGAGCGGGATATAGCACAGATACGCAGTATTTT.